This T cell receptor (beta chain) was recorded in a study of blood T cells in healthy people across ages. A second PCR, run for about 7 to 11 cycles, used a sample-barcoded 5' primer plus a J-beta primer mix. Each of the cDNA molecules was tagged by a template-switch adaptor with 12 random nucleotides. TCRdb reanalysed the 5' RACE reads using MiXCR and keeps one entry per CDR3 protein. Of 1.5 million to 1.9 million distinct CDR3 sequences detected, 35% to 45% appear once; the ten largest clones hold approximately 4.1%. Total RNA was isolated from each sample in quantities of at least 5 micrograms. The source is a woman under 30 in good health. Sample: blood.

DNA of the CDR3: TGCGCCAGCAGCCAAGACCAGGGGGCTGACGAGCAGTACTTC. As protein: CASSQDQGADEQYF. The chain employs TRBV4-1 and TRBJ2-7; 8 bases fit TRBD1. This CDR3 is built from 14 residues. CDR1 is MGHRA, CDR2 YSYEKL, per germline. V lost 0 bases to trimming and J lost 5 bases; unmatched junction nucleotides: 3.